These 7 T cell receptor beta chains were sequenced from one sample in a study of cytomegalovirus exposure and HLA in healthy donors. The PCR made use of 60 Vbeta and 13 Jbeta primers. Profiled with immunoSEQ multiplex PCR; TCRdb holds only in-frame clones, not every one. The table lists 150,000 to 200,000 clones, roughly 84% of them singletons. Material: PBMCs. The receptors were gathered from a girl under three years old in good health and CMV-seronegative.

CDR3 region: CASSLFDRGLGKQYF. As DNA, the CDR3 is TGCGCCAGCAGCTTGTTTGACAGGGGGCTTGGGAAGCAGTACTTC. The gene calls are TRBV5-1 and TRBJ2-7; 10 bases align to TRBD1. The CDR3 extends over 15 amino acids. J was trimmed by 8 bases and V by 1 base; bases with no gene match: 9. In germline, CDR1 is SGHRS, CDR2 YFSETQ.

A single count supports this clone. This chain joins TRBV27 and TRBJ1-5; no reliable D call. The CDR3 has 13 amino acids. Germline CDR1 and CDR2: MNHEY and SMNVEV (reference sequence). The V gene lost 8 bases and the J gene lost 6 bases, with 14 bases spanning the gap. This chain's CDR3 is CASGLTARQPQHF. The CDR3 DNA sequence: TGTGCCAGCGGACTAACTGCGCGTCAGCCCCAGCATTTT.

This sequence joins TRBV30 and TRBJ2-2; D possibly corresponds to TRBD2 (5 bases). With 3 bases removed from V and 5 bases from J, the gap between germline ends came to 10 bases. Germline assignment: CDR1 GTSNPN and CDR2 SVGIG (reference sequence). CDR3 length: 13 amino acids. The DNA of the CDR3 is TGTGCCTGGAGGCGGGCCTCGACCGGGGAGCTGTTTTTT. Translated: CAWRRASTGELFF.

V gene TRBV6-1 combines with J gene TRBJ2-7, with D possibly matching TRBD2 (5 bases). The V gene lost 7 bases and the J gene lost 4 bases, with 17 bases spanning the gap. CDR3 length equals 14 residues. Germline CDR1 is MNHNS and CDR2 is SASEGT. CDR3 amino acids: CASTPGGAYYEQYF. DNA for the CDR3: TGTGCCAGCACCCCCGGAGGAGCATATTACGAGCAGTACTTC.

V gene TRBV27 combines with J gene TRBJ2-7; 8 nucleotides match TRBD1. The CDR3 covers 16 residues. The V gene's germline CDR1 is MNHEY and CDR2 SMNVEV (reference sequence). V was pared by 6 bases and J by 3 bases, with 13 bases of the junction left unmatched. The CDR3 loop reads CASRARTGQAFYEQYF. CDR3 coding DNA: TGTGCCAGCAGAGCACGAACGGGACAGGCCTTCTACGAGCAGTACTTC.

The CDR3 coding sequence is TGTGCCAGCAGCTTATCGACAGGGGAGGTGGGGGAGCAGTACTTC. It specifies CASSLSTGEVGEQYF. V gene TRBV7-9 combines with J gene TRBJ2-7, with TRBD1 identical over 8 bases. This CDR3 contains 15 residues. The junction had 10 bases not matched to a gene; V was cut back by 2 bases and J by 7 bases. CDR1 is SEHNR, CDR2 FQNEAQ, per germline (reference sequence).

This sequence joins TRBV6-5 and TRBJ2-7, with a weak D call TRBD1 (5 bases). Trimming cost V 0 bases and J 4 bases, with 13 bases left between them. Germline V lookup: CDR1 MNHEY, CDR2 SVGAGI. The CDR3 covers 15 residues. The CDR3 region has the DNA TGTGCCAGCAGTTACTCGAACTGGGGCTCATACGAGCAGTACTTC. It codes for CASSYSNWGSYEQYF.